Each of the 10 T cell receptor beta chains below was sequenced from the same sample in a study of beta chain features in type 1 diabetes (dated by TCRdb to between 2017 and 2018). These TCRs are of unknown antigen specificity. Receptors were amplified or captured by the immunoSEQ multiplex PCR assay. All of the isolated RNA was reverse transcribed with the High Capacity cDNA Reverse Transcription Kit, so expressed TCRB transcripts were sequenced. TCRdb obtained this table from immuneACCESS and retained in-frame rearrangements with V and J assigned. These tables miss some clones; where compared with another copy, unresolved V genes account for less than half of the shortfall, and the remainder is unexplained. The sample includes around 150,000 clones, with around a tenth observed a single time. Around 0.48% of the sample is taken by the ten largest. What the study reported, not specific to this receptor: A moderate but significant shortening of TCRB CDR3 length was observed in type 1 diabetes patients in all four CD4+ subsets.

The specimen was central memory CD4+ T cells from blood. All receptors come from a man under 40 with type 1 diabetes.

DNA for the CDR3: TGTGCCAGCAGCCCCCAGGTCGCTGACACTGAAGCTTTCTTT. Its protein is CASSPQVADTEAFF. The chain joins TRBV7-3 to TRBJ1-1; no firm D call. Germline-derived CDR1 and CDR2 are SGHTA and FQGTGA. This CDR3 has 14 amino acids. Trimming pared 5 bases from V and 3 bases from J, leaving 13 bases between.

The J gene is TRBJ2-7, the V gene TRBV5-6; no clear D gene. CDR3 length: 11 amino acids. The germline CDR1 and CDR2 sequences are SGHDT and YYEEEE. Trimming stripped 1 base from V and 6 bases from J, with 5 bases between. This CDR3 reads CASSLWAEQYF. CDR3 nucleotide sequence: TGTGCCAGCAGCTTGTGGGCCGAGCAGTACTTC.

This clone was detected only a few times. CDR3: CSGGNYGYTF. CDR3 nucleotides: TGCAGTGGAGGAAACTATGGCTACACCTTC. The chain joins TRBV20-1 to TRBJ1-2; D unresolved. Germline lookup yields CDR1 DFQATT and CDR2 SNEGSKA (reference sequence). Trimming removed 7 bases at V and 2 bases at J, with 5 bases between. CDR3 length equals 10 residues.

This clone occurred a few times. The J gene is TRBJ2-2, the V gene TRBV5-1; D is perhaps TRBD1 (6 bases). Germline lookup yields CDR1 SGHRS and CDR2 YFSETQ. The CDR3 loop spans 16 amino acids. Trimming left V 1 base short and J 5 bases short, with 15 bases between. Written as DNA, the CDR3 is TGCGCCAGCAGCTTGAAACAGGGAAGAAGGACCGGGGAGCTGTTTTTT. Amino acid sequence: CASSLKQGRRTGELFF.

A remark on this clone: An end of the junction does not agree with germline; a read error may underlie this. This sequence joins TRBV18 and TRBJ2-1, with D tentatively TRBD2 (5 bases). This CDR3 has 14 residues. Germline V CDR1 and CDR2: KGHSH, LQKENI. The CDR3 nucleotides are TGTGCCACCTCACCCCCTCTCTCTCGGGATAGACAGTTCTTC. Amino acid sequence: CATSPPLSRDRQFF.

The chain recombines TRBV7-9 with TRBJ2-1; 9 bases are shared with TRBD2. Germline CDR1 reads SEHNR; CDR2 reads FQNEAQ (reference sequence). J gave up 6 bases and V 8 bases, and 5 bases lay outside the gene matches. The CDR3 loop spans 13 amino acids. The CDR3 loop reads CASETSGTNEQFF. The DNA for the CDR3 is TGTGCCAGCGAGACTAGCGGTACCAATGAGCAGTTCTTC.

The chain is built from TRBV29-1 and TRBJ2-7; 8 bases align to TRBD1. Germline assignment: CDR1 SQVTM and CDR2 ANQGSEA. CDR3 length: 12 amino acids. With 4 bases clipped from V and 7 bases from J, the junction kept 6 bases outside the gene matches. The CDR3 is CSVGDRRGEQYF. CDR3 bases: TGCAGCGTTGGGGACAGGCGTGGGGAGCAGTACTTC.

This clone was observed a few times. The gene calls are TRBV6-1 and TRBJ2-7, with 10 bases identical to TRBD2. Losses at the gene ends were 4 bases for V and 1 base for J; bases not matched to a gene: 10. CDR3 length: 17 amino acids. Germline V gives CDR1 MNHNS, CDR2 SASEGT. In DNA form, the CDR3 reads TGTGCCAGCAGTGCCTTTAGAGCGGGAGGGACGTCCTACGAGCAGTACTTC. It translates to CASSAFRAGGTSYEQYF.

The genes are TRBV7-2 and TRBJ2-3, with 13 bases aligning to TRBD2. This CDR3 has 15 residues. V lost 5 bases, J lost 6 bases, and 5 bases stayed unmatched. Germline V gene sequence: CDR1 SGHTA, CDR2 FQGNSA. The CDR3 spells CASSKGLAGKDTQYF. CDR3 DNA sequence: TGTGCCAGCAGCAAGGGACTAGCGGGGAAGGATACGCAGTATTTT.

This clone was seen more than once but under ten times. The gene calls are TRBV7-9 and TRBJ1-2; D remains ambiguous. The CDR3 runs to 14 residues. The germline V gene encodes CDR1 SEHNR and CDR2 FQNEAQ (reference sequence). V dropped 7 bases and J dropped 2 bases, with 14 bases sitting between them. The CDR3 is CASTLGESNYGYTF. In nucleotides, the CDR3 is TGTGCCAGCACCCTCGGGGAATCGAACTATGGCTACACCTTC.